This T cell receptor (beta chain) emerged from a study of blood T cell repertoires in COVID-19. Whole-study context: Samples of COVID-19 (acute and convalescent) were obtained from the United States, Italy and Spain.

Recruits, aged roughly 18 to 95 years, lived in around 24 US areas. Participant-reported clinical history was the basis for cohort assignment. TCRdb's table, derived via immunoSEQ multiplex PCR, lists solely in-frame clones and lacks some. The sample carries 330,000 or so clones, about 90% recorded once. Sample: PBMCs or T cells enriched from blood (not recorded which). This receptor was identified in a middle-aged man in a cohort exposed to, infected with or recovered from COVID-19 (not recorded which).

CDR3 loop: CASSQGGPLRLNTEAFF. As DNA, the CDR3 is TGTGCCAGCAGCCAAGGGGGCCCCCTACGGTTGAACACTGAAGCTTTCTTT. The V gene is TRBV14, the J gene TRBJ1-1, with D possibly being TRBD1 (5 bases). This CDR3 region has 17 residues. The V gene's germline CDR1 is SGHDN and CDR2 FVKESK. V lost 1 base and J lost 0, with 15 bases in between.